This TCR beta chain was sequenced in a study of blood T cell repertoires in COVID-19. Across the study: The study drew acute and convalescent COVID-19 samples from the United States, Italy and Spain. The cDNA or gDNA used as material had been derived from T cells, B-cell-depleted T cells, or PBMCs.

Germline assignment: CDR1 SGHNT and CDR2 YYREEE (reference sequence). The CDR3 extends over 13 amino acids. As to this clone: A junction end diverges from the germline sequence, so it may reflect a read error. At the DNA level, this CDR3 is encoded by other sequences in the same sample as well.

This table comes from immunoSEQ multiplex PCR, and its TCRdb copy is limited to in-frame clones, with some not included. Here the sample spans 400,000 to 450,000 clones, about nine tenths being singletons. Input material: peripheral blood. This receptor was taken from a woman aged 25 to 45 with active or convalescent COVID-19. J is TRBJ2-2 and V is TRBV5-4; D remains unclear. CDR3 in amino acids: CASSLDGTGELFF. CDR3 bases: TGTGCCAGCAGTTTGGACGGCACCGGGGAGCTGTTTTTT.